This T cell receptor (beta chain) was observed in a study of shared clonotypes between healthy human individuals. For the study at large: Each donor had three CD4 naive, three CD4 memory, two CD8 naive and one CD8 memory plate.

Healthy HIV-negative adults without recent acute infections or vaccinations served as donors. The CDR3 has 16 residues. Trimming at V came to 4 bases and at J to 4 bases, leaving 13 bases not matched to a gene. Per the germline V gene, CDR1 is SGHVS and CDR2 is FQNEAQ. Original methodology: Owing to the provision of junction-only sequences devoid of quality scores by immunoSEQ, filtering differed. Repertoires were generated with immunoSEQ multiplex PCR, while TCRdb's copy carries only in-frame clones and drops some. Clone size and the V and J calls come from that table; the DNA yielded D and trimming. The data contain 110,000 or so clones, about 63% of them seen just once; the ten biggest clones take up about 22%.

The rearrangement joins TRBV7-8 to TRBJ2-7; 7 bases line up with TRBD2. The sample was memory CD8+ T cells sorted from blood. Subset here: CD45RO+ cells pooled with CCR7-negative TemRA cells. The TCR comes from a woman aged 25 to 39 in good health. The CDR3 nucleotides are TGTGCCAGCAGCTGGGAGGGCGGTTCTGGGGGTTACGAGCAGTACTTC. This gives the protein CASSWEGGSGGYEQYF.